The 26 T cell receptor beta chains reported below all come from one sample, sequenced in a study of technical replicates of blood from several donors. The protocol was immunoSEQ multiplex PCR, while the TCRdb copy is restricted to in-frame clones and leaves out a portion. The table includes tens of thousands of clones, 90% to 96% detected once. The sequenced sample consisted of T cells isolated from PBMCs. These receptors originate from a human donor in good health.

J is TRBJ1-2 and V is TRBV5-1; the D gene is possibly TRBD1 (6 bases). CDR1 is SGHRS and CDR2 is YFSETQ in the germline V gene. V was clipped by 4 bases and J by 14 bases, with 21 bases between them. The CDR3 contains 13 residues. The CDR3 here is CASSQTGTTMGTF. DNA of the CDR3: TGCGCCAGCAGCCAGACCGGGACAACAATGGGAACCTTC.

This chain uses TRBV4-2 with TRBJ2-3, with 10 bases lining up with TRBD1. Germline V gene lookup returns CDR1 LGHNA and CDR2 YNFKEQ. V lost 3 bases, J lost 2 bases, and 5 bases stayed unmatched. The CDR3 spans 16 residues. CDR3 sequence (DNA): TGTGCCAGCAGCCAGACAGGGGGCCTGCTCACAGATACGCAGTATTTT. Protein sequence: CASSQTGGLLTDTQYF.

The chain couples TRBV4-1 to TRBJ1-2, with D perhaps matching TRBD1 (5 bases). CDR3 length equals 16 residues. Trimming pared 0 bases from V and 6 bases from J, leaving 17 bases between. The V gene's germline CDR1 is MGHRA and CDR2 YSYEKL. CDR3 DNA: TGCGCCAGCAGCCAAGAGGGCAGCGGGGGTTCGCATGGCTACACCTTC. It translates to CASSQEGSGGSHGYTF.

This clone was detected once. The chain combines TRBV27 with TRBJ2-5, with D unresolved. V gave up 3 bases and J gave up 7 bases, with 12 bases separating them. The CDR3 is 13 residues long. CDR1 and CDR2 from the germline V gene are MNHEY and SMNVEV (reference sequence). CDR3 bases: TGTGCCAGCAGTTTGCGGAGAGAAGGGACCCAGTACTTC. It codes for CASSLRREGTQYF.

V gene TRBV9 combines with J gene TRBJ2-1, with 13 bases aligning to TRBD2. Germline assignment: CDR1 SGDLS and CDR2 YYNGEE. The CDR3 sequence is 16 residues long. The CDR3 is CASGTSGNTLGNEQFF. Written as DNA, the CDR3 is TGTGCATCCGGGACTAGCGGGAATACGCTGGGCAATGAGCAGTTCTTC. Full variable domain (outside the CDR3, taken from reference TRBV9 and TRBJ2-1): DSGVTQTPKHLITATGQRVTLRCSPRSGDLSVYWYQQSLDQGLQFLIQYYNGEERAKGNILERFSAQQFPDLHSELNLSSLELGDSALYFCASGTSGNTLGNEQFFGPGTRLTVL.

The chain recombines TRBV6-5 with TRBJ2-7; maybe TRBD1 (7 bases). The germline gives CDR1 MNHEY, CDR2 SVGAGI. V was cut by 10 bases and J by 2 bases, with 18 bases left in between. The CDR3 runs 14 residues. CDR3 nucleotides: TGTGCCACCCAAGGCGGGACAGTGGCCTACGAGCAGTACTTC. The encoded protein is CATQGGTVAYEQYF.

The chain has TRBV7-7 and TRBJ2-2; D might be TRBD2 (7 bases). The length of the CDR3 is 15 residues. Germline CDR1 SSHAT, CDR2 FNYEAQ (reference sequence). Trimming removed 5 bases from V and 5 bases from J, with 15 bases in between. The CDR3 protein is CASSINGGRTGELFF. As DNA, the CDR3 is TGTGCCAGCAGCATAAACGGGGGGCGGACCGGGGAGCTGTTTTTT. Full variable domain (missing parts from reference TRBV7-7 and TRBJ2-2): GAGVSQSPRYKVTKRGQDVTLRCDPISSHATLYWYQQALGQGPEFLTYFNYEAQPDKSGLPSDRFSAERPEGSISTLTIQRTEQRDSAMYRCASSINGGRTGELFFGEGSRLTVL.

This clone was detected only once. This chain links TRBV10-3 with TRBJ2-3; 8 nucleotides align to TRBD2. V shed 8 bases and J 4 bases; nucleotides not matched to a gene: 8. The CDR3 length is 14 residues. From germline, CDR1 is ENHRY and CDR2 SYGVKD. The CDR3 loop reads CAIENSGKADTQYF. The DNA for the CDR3 is TGTGCCATCGAAAATAGCGGGAAGGCAGATACGCAGTATTTT.

This rearrangement joins TRBV27 to TRBJ2-1; 10 bases fit TRBD2. The ends lost 5 bases at V and 6 bases at J; junction bases unmatched: 10. Germline V lookup: CDR1 MNHEY, CDR2 SMNVEV (reference sequence). The CDR3 has 16 residues. The CDR3 sequence: CASSPDLAGAGNEQFF. The CDR3, as DNA: TGTGCCAGCAGTCCCGACCTAGCGGGAGCTGGCAATGAGCAGTTCTTC.

V is TRBV13 and J is TRBJ2-7; D is undetermined. The CDR3 is 14 amino acids. V was trimmed by 0 bases and J by 2 bases, leaving 8 bases between them. Germline assignment: CDR1 PRHDT and CDR2 FYEKMQ (reference sequence). CDR3 sequence reads: CASSLGATTYEQYF. CDR3 DNA: TGTGCCAGCAGCTTAGGGGCTACTACCTACGAGCAGTACTTC.

This chain joins TRBV7-3 and TRBJ1-1; perhaps TRBD1 as D (6 bases). The V and J ends lost 4 bases and 4 bases respectively, with 19 bases between them. Looked up from germline, CDR1 is SGHTA and CDR2 is FQGTGA. This CDR3 is built from 16 residues. As DNA, the CDR3 is TGTGCCAGCAGCTCTTACCCGGACCACAGGGTCACTGAAGCTTTCTTT. Amino acids: CASSSYPDHRVTEAFF.

The chain employs TRBV7-9 and TRBJ2-7; D unresolved. Germline lookup yields CDR1 SEHNR and CDR2 FQNEAQ (reference sequence). The CDR3 spans 14 residues. The ends were cut back, 5 bases at V and 2 bases at J, with 13 bases in the middle. The CDR3 DNA reads as TGTGCCAGCAGCCGGGTTACGTCTACCTACGAGCAGTACTTC. Its translation is CASSRVTSTYEQYF.

The chain links TRBV21-1 to TRBJ2-3; the tabulated D call, TRBD2, remains unverified against the DNA. TRBV21-1 is reported as a pseudogene. The CDR3 has 15 residues. CDR3 DNA sequence: TGTGCCAGCAGCAAAGAGAAGCGTTACACAGATACGCAGTATTTT. As protein: CASSKEKRYTDTQYF.

V is TRBV5-4 and J is TRBJ2-5; tentatively, D is TRBD1 (5 bases). V lost 4 bases, J lost 5 bases, and 12 bases lay in between. The V gene's germline CDR1 is SGHNT and CDR2 YYREEE (reference sequence). The CDR3 is 13 amino acids. The CDR3 here is CASSLQGGETQYF. In DNA, the CDR3 is TGTGCCAGCAGCCTTCAGGGTGGTGAGACCCAGTACTTC. The variable domain in full, with the rest retrieved from reference TRBV5-4 and TRBJ2-5, is ETGVTQSPTHLIKTRGQQVTLRCSSQSGHNTVSWYQQALGQGPQFIFQYYREEENGRGNFPPRFSGLQFPNYSSELNVNALELDDSALYLCASSLQGGETQYFGPGTRLLVL.

This rearrangement joins TRBV7-2 to TRBJ2-7; 12 nucleotides line up with TRBD2. V lost 2 bases to trimming and J lost 4 bases; unmatched junction nucleotides: 3. Per germline, CDR1 SGHTA and CDR2 FQGNSA. This CDR3 spans 15 amino acids. DNA of the CDR3: TGTGCCAGCAGCTTAACGGGGACTAGCGGGTACGAGCAGTACTTC. Protein: CASSLTGTSGYEQYF.

This chain joins TRBV5-6 and TRBJ2-1; 7 nucleotides align to TRBD2. The ends lost 4 bases at V and 1 base at J; junction bases unmatched: 5. Germline V gene data show CDR1 as SGHDT and CDR2 as YYEEEE. The CDR3 totals 15 residues. CDR3 loop: CASSDAGVSYNEQFF. DNA for the CDR3: TGTGCCAGCAGCGATGCGGGAGTATCCTACAATGAGCAGTTCTTC.

The V gene is TRBV5-4, the J gene TRBJ1-1; possible D gene TRBD1, 5 bases. Germline CDR1 is SGHNT and CDR2 is YYREEE (reference sequence). The CDR3 spans 15 residues. V was clipped by 6 bases and J by 7 bases, with 22 bases between them. CDR3 residues: CASTTFGAGQVEAFF. DNA of the CDR3: TGTGCCAGCACCACCTTCGGTGCAGGGCAGGTTGAAGCTTTCTTT.

The chain uses TRBV28 and TRBJ1-1; D not resolved. The germline V and J ends were trimmed by 7 bases and 3 bases, with 15 bases remaining between them. Germline values: CDR1 MDHEN, CDR2 SYDVKM. This CDR3 region has 14 residues. The CDR3 loop reads CASTPFGEDTEAFF. DNA for the CDR3: TGTGCCAGCACCCCCTTCGGGGAGGACACTGAAGCTTTCTTT.

This clone has just one count. This chain uses TRBV18 with TRBJ2-7, with a weak D call TRBD1 (6 bases). Trimming stripped 3 bases from V and 6 bases from J, with 12 bases between. Germline CDR1 KGHSH, CDR2 LQKENI. The CDR3 is 13 residues long. In nucleotides, the CDR3 is TGTGCCAGCTCACCTAAGACAGGAGCCGAGCAGTACTTC. Translated: CASSPKTGAEQYF. Filled out from reference TRBV18 and TRBJ2-7, the complete variable domain reads NAGVMQNPRHLVRRRGQEARLRCSPMKGHSHVYWYRQLPEEGLKFMVYLQKENIIDESGMPKERFSAEFPKEGPSILRIQQVVRGDSAAYFCASSPKTGAEQYFGPGTRLTVT.

The chain employs TRBV28 and TRBJ1-1; weak D call: TRBD1 (6 bases). CDR1 is MDHEN, CDR2 SYDVKM, per germline. CDR3 length: 14 residues. The V end was cut by 7 bases, the J end by 0 bases, with 12 bases between. CDR3 DNA: TGTGCCAGCACTTCCGGGACACTGAACACTGAAGCTTTCTTT. Its translation: CASTSGTLNTEAFF. The complete variable domain, with remaining parts taken from reference TRBV28 and TRBJ1-1, reads DVKVTQSSRYLVKRTGEKVFLECVQDMDHENMFWYRQDPGLGLRLIYFSYDVKMKEKGDIPEGYSVSREKKERFSLILESASTNQTSMYLCASTSGTLNTEAFFGQGTRLTVV.

The chain is built from TRBV28 and TRBJ2-7, with 8 bases matching TRBD1. CDR3 size: 15 residues. From germline, CDR1 is MDHEN and CDR2 SYDVKM. With 1 base clipped from V and 4 bases from J, the junction kept 6 bases outside the gene matches. The CDR3 protein is CASSLSRTGGYEQYF. CDR3 DNA sequence: TGTGCCAGCAGTTTATCTCGTACAGGGGGATACGAGCAGTACTTC.

The chain has TRBV28 and TRBJ1-1; D is uncertain. The length of the CDR3 is 15 residues. Trimming removed 6 bases from V and 3 bases from J, with 17 bases in between. Germline V gives CDR1 MDHEN, CDR2 SYDVKM. This CDR3 reads CASSPRKGAYTEAFF. Written as DNA, the CDR3 is TGTGCCAGCAGCCCCCGAAAGGGAGCGTACACTGAAGCTTTCTTT.

V is TRBV19 and J is TRBJ1-1; 8 bases are a match to TRBD1. Unmatched junction bases numbered 13, after V lost 10 bases and J lost 0 bases. Germline values: CDR1 LNHDA, CDR2 SQIVND (reference sequence). The CDR3 extends over 16 amino acids. CDR3 nucleotides: TGTGCCACAATACCAGGACAGGGCCTCTTGAACACTGAAGCTTTCTTT. Its protein product is CATIPGQGLLNTEAFF. Complete variable domain (other parts from reference TRBV19 and TRBJ1-1): DGGITQSPKYLFRKEGQNVTLSCEQNLNHDAMYWYRQDPGQGLRLIYYSQIVNDFQKGDIAEGYSVSREKKESFPLTVTSAQKNPTAFYLCATIPGQGLLNTEAFFGQGTRLTVV.

J is TRBJ1-5 and V is TRBV4-1; 8 bases line up with TRBD1. The V gene's germline CDR1 is MGHRA and CDR2 YSYEKL. The junction had 9 bases not matched to a gene; V was cut back by 1 base and J by 7 bases. The CDR3 totals 16 residues. The CDR3 DNA reads TGCGCCAGCAGCCAAGGTCAGGGGGCCAGAGGGCAGCCCCAGCATTTT. Its protein product is CASSQGQGARGQPQHF.

The chain couples TRBV15 to TRBJ1-5; D perhaps matches TRBD1 (6 bases). Deletions cut 0 bases from V and 5 bases from J, with 23 bases between. The CDR3 runs to 19 residues. Germline V gene sequence: CDR1 LNHNV, CDR2 YYDKDF (reference sequence). CDR3 in amino acids: CATSRDFPHTQGSYQPQHF. The CDR3 nucleotides read TGTGCCACCAGCAGAGATTTTCCACACACACAGGGCTCGTATCAGCCCCAGCATTTT.

The chain has TRBV15 and TRBJ2-2; 8 bases line up with TRBD2. Losses at the gene ends were 0 bases for V and 6 bases for J; bases not matched to a gene: 3. From germline, CDR1 is LNHNV and CDR2 YYDKDF (reference sequence). This CDR3 comprises 15 residues. The CDR3 nucleotides read TGTGCCACCAGCAGAGAAGCGGGAGCCCCCGGGGAGCTGTTTTTT. It translates to CATSREAGAPGELFF.